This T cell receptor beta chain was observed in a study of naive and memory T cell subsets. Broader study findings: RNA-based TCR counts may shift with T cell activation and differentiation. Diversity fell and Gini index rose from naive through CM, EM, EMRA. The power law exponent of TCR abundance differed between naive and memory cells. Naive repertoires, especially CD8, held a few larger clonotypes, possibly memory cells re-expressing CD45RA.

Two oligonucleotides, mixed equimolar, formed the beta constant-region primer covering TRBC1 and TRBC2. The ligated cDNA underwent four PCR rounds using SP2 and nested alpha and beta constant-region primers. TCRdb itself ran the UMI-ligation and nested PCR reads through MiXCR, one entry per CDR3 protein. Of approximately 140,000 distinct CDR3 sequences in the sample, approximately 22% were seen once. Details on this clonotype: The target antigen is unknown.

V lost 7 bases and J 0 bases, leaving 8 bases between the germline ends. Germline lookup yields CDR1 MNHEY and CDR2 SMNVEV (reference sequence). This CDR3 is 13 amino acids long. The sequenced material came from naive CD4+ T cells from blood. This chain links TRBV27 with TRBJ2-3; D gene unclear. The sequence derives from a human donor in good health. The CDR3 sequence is CASNHGSTDTQYF. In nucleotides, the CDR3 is TGTGCCAGCAATCACGGCAGCACAGATACGCAGTATTTT.